This T cell receptor beta chain was sequenced for a study of response to subunit inactivated influenza vaccine. General observations from the study: Each seasonal influenza vaccination recruits few new T cells, the authors suggested.

TCRdb fed the RT-PCR reads into MiXCR, producing one record per CDR3 protein. The sample holds hundreds of thousands of distinct CDR3 sequences, approximately 17% seen once. This clonotype was counted at least ten times. Its antigen is still unknown. Trimming removed 6 bases from V and 0 bases from J, with 11 bases in between. The CDR3 has 15 amino acids. The input for sequencing was PBMCs from blood, taken less than 6 days after vaccination. This receptor was obtained from a man aged 45-65 years who received an inactivated influenza vaccine. The V call is TRBV12-3 or TRBV12-4, the J call TRBJ2-2; D uncertain. The DNA of the CDR3 is TGTGCCAGCAGCTCAGTCCAGGCGAACACCGGGGAGCTGTTTTTT. Translating it yields CASSSVQANTGELFF.